This T cell receptor beta chain was sequenced for a study of OX40 agonist ivuxolimab in advanced cancers. About the study: Hepatocellular carcinoma, melanoma, renal cell or head and neck cancer occurred in dose-escalation patients. Partial responses, seen in three patients, involved one hepatocellular carcinoma and two cutaneous melanomas.

The CDR3 has 12 amino acids. Germline-derived CDR1 and CDR2 are MNHNY and SVGAGI (reference sequence). After removal of 8 bases from V and 8 bases from J, the junction contained 6 bases not matched to a gene. Study-level points and caveats: CD4+ and CD8+ blood T cells expanded clonally by week 6 at 0.1 to 3.0 mg/kg. Antigen specificity of clonally expanded peripheral T cells was not established.

Measured with immunoSEQ multiplex PCR; TCRdb has only the in-frame clones, and not every one. The table records about 68,000 clones, 80% to 85% of them present only once. Concerning this clone: Its antigen is not identified.

The source of this sequence is an adult with an advanced solid tumor such as melanoma, head and neck, liver or kidney cancer. Sequenced here: CD4+ or CD8+ T cells sorted from blood, sampled in a trial of the OX40 agonist ivuxolimab. The V call is TRBV6-6, the J call TRBJ1-2, with TRBD1 matching 9 bases. The CDR3 loop is CASAGDRAGYTF. CDR3 coding DNA: TGTGCCAGCGCGGGGGACAGGGCGGGCTACACCTTC.